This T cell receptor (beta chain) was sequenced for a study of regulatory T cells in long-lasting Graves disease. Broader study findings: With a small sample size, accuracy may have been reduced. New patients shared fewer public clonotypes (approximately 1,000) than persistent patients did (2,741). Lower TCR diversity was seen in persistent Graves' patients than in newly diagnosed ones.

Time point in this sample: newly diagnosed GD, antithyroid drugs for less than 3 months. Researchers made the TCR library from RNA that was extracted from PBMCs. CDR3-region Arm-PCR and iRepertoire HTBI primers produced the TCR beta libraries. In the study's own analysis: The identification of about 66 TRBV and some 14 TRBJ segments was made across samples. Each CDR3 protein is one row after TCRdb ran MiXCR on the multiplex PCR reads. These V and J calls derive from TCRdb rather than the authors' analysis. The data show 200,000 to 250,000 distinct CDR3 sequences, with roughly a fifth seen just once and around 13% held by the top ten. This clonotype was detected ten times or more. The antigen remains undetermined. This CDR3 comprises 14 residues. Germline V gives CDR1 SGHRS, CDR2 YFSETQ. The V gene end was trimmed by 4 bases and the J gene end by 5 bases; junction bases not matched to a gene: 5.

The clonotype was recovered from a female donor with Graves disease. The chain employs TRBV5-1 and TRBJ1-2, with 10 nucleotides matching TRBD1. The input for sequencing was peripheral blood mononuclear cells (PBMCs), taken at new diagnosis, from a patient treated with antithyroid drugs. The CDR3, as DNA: TGCGCCAGCAGCCCCCGGGACAGGGGTTATGGCTACACCTTC. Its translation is CASSPRDRGYGYTF.